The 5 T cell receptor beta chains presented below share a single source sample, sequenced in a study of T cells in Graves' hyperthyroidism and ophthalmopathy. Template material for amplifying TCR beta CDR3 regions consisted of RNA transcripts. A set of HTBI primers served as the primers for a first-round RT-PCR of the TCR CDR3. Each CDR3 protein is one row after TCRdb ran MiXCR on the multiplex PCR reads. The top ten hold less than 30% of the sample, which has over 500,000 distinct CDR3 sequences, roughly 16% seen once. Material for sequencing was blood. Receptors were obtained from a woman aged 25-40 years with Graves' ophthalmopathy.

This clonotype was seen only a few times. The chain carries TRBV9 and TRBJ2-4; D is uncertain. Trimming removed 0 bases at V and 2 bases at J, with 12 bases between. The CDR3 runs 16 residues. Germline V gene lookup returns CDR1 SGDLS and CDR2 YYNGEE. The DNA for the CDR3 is TGTGCCAGCAGCGTAGGCAACGGAAATTCCAAAAACATTCAGTACTTC. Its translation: CASSVGNGNSKNIQYF.

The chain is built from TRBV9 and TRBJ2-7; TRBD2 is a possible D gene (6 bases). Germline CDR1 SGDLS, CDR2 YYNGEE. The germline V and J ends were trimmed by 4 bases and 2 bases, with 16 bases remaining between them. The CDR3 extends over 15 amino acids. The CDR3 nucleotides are TGTGCCAGCAGCTCGGGGGAGGCCGATACCTACGAGCAGTACTTC. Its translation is CASSSGEADTYEQYF.

The CDR3 DNA sequence: TGTGCCAGCAGCCGACTAGCGGGGGAGCAGTTCTTC. This codes for CASSRLAGEQFF. J is TRBJ2-1 and V is TRBV28; 11 nucleotides match TRBD2. The CDR3 covers 12 residues. The V segment lost 6 bases and the J segment 10 bases; nucleotides outside the gene matches: 2. Germline CDR1 reads MDHEN; CDR2 reads SYDVKM.

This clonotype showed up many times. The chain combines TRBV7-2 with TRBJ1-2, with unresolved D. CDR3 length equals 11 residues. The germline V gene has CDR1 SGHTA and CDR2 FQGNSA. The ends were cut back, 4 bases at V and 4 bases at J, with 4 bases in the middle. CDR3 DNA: TGTGCCAGCAGCTCCGGCTATGGCTACACCTTC. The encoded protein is CASSSGYGYTF.

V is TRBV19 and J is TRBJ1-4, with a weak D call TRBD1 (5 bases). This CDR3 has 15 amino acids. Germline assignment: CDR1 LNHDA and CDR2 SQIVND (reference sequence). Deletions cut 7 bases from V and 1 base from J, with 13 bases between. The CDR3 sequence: CASNQGVRTNEKLFF. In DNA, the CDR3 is TGTGCCAGTAATCAGGGTGTGAGAACTAATGAAAAACTGTTTTTT. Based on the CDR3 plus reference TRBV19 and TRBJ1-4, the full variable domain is DGGITQSPKYLFRKEGQNVTLSCEQNLNHDAMYWYRQDPGQGLRLIYYSQIVNDFQKGDIAEGYSVSREKKESFPLTVTSAQKNPTAFYLCASNQGVRTNEKLFFGSGTQLSVL.